The entry below describes one T cell receptor (beta chain). The PCR ran on 60 Vbeta and 13 Jbeta primers. Clones were read by immunoSEQ multiplex PCR, and TCRdb kept only the in-frame ones, dropping some. The table records around 92,000 clones, about 70% of them present only once. This record belongs to a study of cytomegalovirus exposure and HLA in healthy donors. This sequence was found in a human donor in good health. The sequenced sample consisted of PBMCs.

The CDR3 coding sequence is TGTGCCACCAGCAGAGATAGGATTTTAGGGGCTGGAGGCTACACCTTC. This encodes CATSRDRILGAGGYTF. The rearrangement joins TRBV15 to TRBJ1-2; D possibly corresponds to TRBD1 (5 bases). The CDR3 has 16 amino acids. The germline V and J ends were trimmed by 0 bases and 8 bases, with 19 bases remaining between them. Germline V CDR1 and CDR2: LNHNV, YYDKDF (reference sequence).